This T cell receptor beta chain was sequenced during a study of somatic mutations in cytotoxic T cells in rheumatoid arthritis. Background on the study: Using a FACSAria II or Sony SH800, a portion of the V beta antibody-stained T-cell populations were flow-sorted at nearly 100% purity, and among those populations were V beta1+ cells that were then sequenced for TCRB.

This clone was recorded a few times. Its antigen is unknown. The assay was immunoSEQ multiplex PCR, and TCRdb's table has in-frame clones only and misses some. The sample carries some 6,700 clones, approximately 80% recorded once. The CDR3 spans 12 residues. Looked up from germline, CDR1 is MDHEN and CDR2 is SYDVKM. V lost 8 bases, J lost 4 bases, and 11 bases lay in between. Study results and limitations: With advancing age, CD8+ clonality climbed in rheumatoid arthritis patients but did not rise in healthy controls. Exceedance of 20% of CD8+ cells by the largest CD8+ clone occurred in about an eighth of the 65 patients.

This sequence was found in a woman in her 70s with rheumatoid arthritis. This material consisted of CD8+ T cells sorted from blood, taken at a follow-up visit. The chain employs TRBV28 and TRBJ1-1; possibly TRBD1 for D (5 bases). The CDR3 DNA is TGTGCCAGCCGGCCGGGGGGCACTGAAGCTTTCTTT. Protein sequence: CASRPGGTEAFF.